The 24 T cell receptor beta chains below were found in one sample sequenced in a study of T cells in Graves' hyperthyroidism and ophthalmopathy. RNA transcripts provided the source from which TCR beta CDR3 regions were amplified. A first-round RT-PCR of the TCR CDR3 used the HTBI primer set. TCRdb ran MiXCR on the multiplex PCR reads and lists one entry per CDR3 protein. The table lists a few hundred thousand distinct CDR3 sequences, less than 25% of them singletons. Material for sequencing was blood. All receptors derive from a woman between 65 and 79 years old with Graves' ophthalmopathy.

This clonotype was detected many times. This chain connects TRBV9 to TRBJ1-5; D perhaps matches TRBD1 (6 bases). The V gene's germline CDR1 is SGDLS and CDR2 YYNGEE. This CDR3 contains 13 residues. V lost 7 bases and J 5 bases, leaving 13 bases between the germline ends. The chain's CDR3 is CASSRDTDQPQHF. In DNA form, the CDR3 reads TGTGCCAGCTCCCGGGACACCGATCAGCCCCAGCATTTT.

The chain couples TRBV28 to TRBJ2-5, with D perhaps being TRBD1 or TRBD2 (5 bases each). The length of the CDR3 is 13 residues. V was clipped by 8 bases and J by 5 bases, with 15 bases between them. Germline CDR1 and CDR2: MDHEN and SYDVKM. The CDR3 DNA sequence: TGTGCCAGCGACGGACCGGGGCAGGAGACCCAGTACTTC. Encoded protein: CASDGPGQETQYF.

This clonotype appeared many times. The CDR3 DNA reads as TGTGCCAGCAGCTTCGAGTTGAGCTCCTACAATGAGCAGTTCTTC. It codes for CASSFELSSYNEQFF. The genes are TRBV7-2 and TRBJ2-1, with no clear D. Trimming removed 3 bases from V and 0 bases from J, with 9 bases in between. There are 15 residues in the CDR3. The germline V gene encodes CDR1 SGHTA and CDR2 FQGNSA.

This clonotype occurred many times. The V and J genes are TRBV2 and TRBJ2-3; tentatively, D is TRBD2 (6 bases). Per germline, CDR1 SNHLY and CDR2 FYNNEI. The CDR3 contains 15 residues. The ends were cut back, 6 bases at V and 2 bases at J, with 15 bases in the middle. CDR3 sequence (DNA): TGTGCCAGCAGCAACTTCGGGAGAGACACAGATACGCAGTATTTT. This sequence encodes CASSNFGRDTDTQYF.

This clonotype was seen at least ten times. The chain employs TRBV7-9 and TRBJ2-5, with D unclear. V was shortened by 5 bases and J by 1 base, with 8 bases between the two germline ends. This CDR3 is 13 amino acids long. Germline CDR1 is SEHNR and CDR2 is FQNEAQ (reference sequence). The CDR3 nucleotides read TGTGCCAGCAGCCTAGAGATCCAAGAGACCCAGTACTTC. It specifies CASSLEIQETQYF.

This clonotype was seen only a few times. The rearrangement links TRBV30 to TRBJ2-1; D gene unclear. The germline V and J ends were trimmed by 7 bases and 7 bases, with 17 bases remaining between them. The germline CDR1 and CDR2 sequences are GTSNPN and SVGIG (reference sequence). The CDR3 spans 13 residues. The CDR3 bases are TGTGCCTCTAGTTTTAGGACGTGGAATGAGCAGTTCTTC. Protein sequence: CASSFRTWNEQFF.

The J gene is TRBJ1-1, the V gene TRBV11-2, with D perhaps TRBD1 (5 bases). With 4 bases removed from V and 7 bases from J, the gap between germline ends came to 13 bases. The CDR3 runs 13 residues. CDR1 and CDR2 (germline): SGHAT, FQNNGV. The CDR3 loop reads CASSSGWGGEAFF. CDR3 bases: TGTGCCAGCAGCTCGGGGTGGGGGGGTGAAGCTTTCTTT.

The table lists this clonotype with many counts. V and J are TRBV20-1 and TRBJ1-5; tentatively, D is TRBD1 (6 bases). V lost 5 bases, J lost 4 bases, and 15 bases lay in between. This CDR3 has 14 residues. Germline V gene sequence: CDR1 DFQATT, CDR2 SNEGSKA (reference sequence). This CDR3 reads CSASAGANNQPQHF. The CDR3 DNA reads TGCAGTGCTTCAGCGGGGGCAAATAATCAGCCCCAGCATTTT.

This clonotype appeared a few times. The chain combines TRBV9 with TRBJ2-7; D is perhaps TRBD2 (6 bases). This CDR3 contains 15 residues. CDR1 SGDLS and CDR2 YYNGEE come from the germline V gene. V was trimmed by 3 bases and J by 4 bases, leaving 17 bases between them. The CDR3 is CASSAQEGATYEQYF. The CDR3 bases are TGTGCCAGCAGCGCCCAGGAGGGAGCGACATACGAGCAGTACTTC.

This clonotype was seen many times. In DNA, the CDR3 is TGTGCCAGCAGTGAAGGGAGGGATACGCAGTATTTT. This sequence encodes CASSEGRDTQYF. The rearrangement links TRBV2 to TRBJ2-3; tentative D call: TRBD2 (5 bases). Deletions cut 1 base from V and 6 bases from J, with 5 bases between. Germline V lookup: CDR1 SNHLY, CDR2 FYNNEI. The CDR3 has 12 residues.

This clonotype was recorded at least ten times. The chain carries TRBV2 and TRBJ2-7; tentatively, D is TRBD1 (6 bases). Germline V lookup: CDR1 SNHLY, CDR2 FYNNEI. V gave up 7 bases and J gave up 5 bases, with 18 bases separating them. The CDR3 extends over 14 amino acids. CDR3 coding DNA: TGTGCCAGCATGAAGGGACACGGCGAGGACGAGCAGTACTTC. It yields the protein CASMKGHGEDEQYF.

The rearrangement uses TRBV28 and TRBJ1-1; D gene ambiguous. The length of the CDR3 is 14 residues. V shed 0 bases and J shed 5 bases, with 10 bases lying between them. Germline CDR1 reads MDHEN; CDR2 reads SYDVKM. The CDR3 region is CASSLWGRGTEAFF. In DNA form, the CDR3 reads TGTGCCAGCAGTTTATGGGGTCGAGGGACTGAAGCTTTCTTT.

This sequence joins TRBV2 and TRBJ2-2, with D possibly TRBD2 on 7 matching bases. This CDR3 has 16 residues. CDR1 and CDR2 from the germline V gene are SNHLY and FYNNEI. Trimming left V 6 bases short and J 10 bases short, with 24 bases between. The CDR3 reads CASRGGTRPPWVELFF. The CDR3 DNA reads as TGTGCCAGCAGGGGGGGGACAAGGCCTCCGTGGGTGGAGCTGTTTTTT. The variable domain in full, with the rest retrieved from reference TRBV2 and TRBJ2-2, is EPEVTQTPSHQVTQMGQEVILRCVPISNHLYFYWYRQILGQKVEFLVSFYNNEISEKSEIFDDQFSVERPDGSNFTLKIRSTKLEDSAMYFCASRGGTRPPWVELFFGEGSRLTVL.

The sample holds many counts of this clonotype. V and J are TRBV9 and TRBJ2-1; 8 positions agree with TRBD2. Germline loops: CDR1 SGDLS, CDR2 YYNGEE. Germline trimming cut 0 bases from V and 7 bases from J; bases unmatched to any gene: 6. The length of the CDR3 is 15 residues. The CDR3 reads CASSVDGRERNEQFF. The CDR3 DNA reads as TGTGCCAGCAGCGTAGACGGGAGGGAAAGAAATGAGCAGTTCTTC.

This clonotype was observed a single time. The chain joins TRBV5-1 to TRBJ2-7, with 11 bases aligning to TRBD2. The CDR3 contains 16 residues. The junction had 15 bases not matched to a gene; V was cut back by 4 bases and J by 9 bases. Germline values: CDR1 SGHRS, CDR2 YFSETQ. The CDR3: CASSPGLAALPHLQYF. CDR3 DNA sequence: TGCGCCAGCAGCCCGGGACTAGCGGCCCTGCCGCACCTGCAGTACTTC. Filled out from reference TRBV5-1 and TRBJ2-7, the complete variable domain reads KAGVTQTPRYLIKTRGQQVTLSCSPISGHRSVSWYQQTPGQGLQFLFEYFSETQRNKGNFPGRFSGRQFSNSRSEMNVSTLELGDSALYLCASSPGLAALPHLQYFGPGTRLTVT.

This clonotype was counted between two and nine times. The chain carries TRBV5-1 and TRBJ1-1, with a tentative D call TRBD1 (6 bases). Germline CDR1 and CDR2: SGHRS and YFSETQ. Trimming pared 3 bases from V and 0 bases from J, leaving 15 bases between. This CDR3 is built from 16 residues. CDR3 loop: CASSWSGGALNTEAFF. In DNA, the CDR3 is TGCGCCAGCAGCTGGAGTGGGGGGGCCTTGAACACTGAAGCTTTCTTT.

This clonotype was seen more than once but under ten times. The chain's CDR3 is CASKRGGRLGGANVLTF. In nucleotides, the CDR3 is TGTGCCAGCAAGAGGGGGGGGCGCTTAGGTGGGGCCAACGTCCTGACTTTC. The chain uses TRBV28 and TRBJ2-6; a possible D gene is TRBD2 (7 bases). From germline, CDR1 is MDHEN and CDR2 SYDVKM. Deletions cut 7 bases from V and 3 bases from J, with 19 bases between. The CDR3 loop spans 17 amino acids.

At least ten counts were recorded for this clonotype. The chain is built from TRBV12-3 or TRBV12-4 and TRBJ1-2; D gene unclear. CDR3 length equals 14 residues. The V end lost 2 bases, the J end lost 4 bases, and 11 bases lay between the germline ends. CDR3 DNA: TGTGCCAGCAGTTTAAGTATCAGCTCCTATGGCTACACCTTC. Translated, it gives CASSLSISSYGYTF.

Only a few counts were recorded for this clonotype. The chain links TRBV6-4 to TRBJ2-7; 8 bases line up with TRBD1. The germline CDR1 and CDR2 sequences are MRHNA and SNTAGT. The ends lost 0 bases at V and 2 bases at J; junction bases unmatched: 9. The CDR3 covers 17 residues. The CDR3 loop is CASSDSPTGVRTYEQYF. CDR3 sequence (DNA): TGTGCCAGCAGTGACTCGCCGACAGGGGTTAGGACCTACGAGCAGTACTTC.

The chain has TRBV9 and TRBJ2-1; D not certain. Trimming pared 0 bases from V and 2 bases from J, leaving 9 bases between. CDR1 is SGDLS, CDR2 YYNGEE, per germline. The length of the CDR3 is 15 residues. The CDR3 sequence is CASSVDEGTYNEQFF. The CDR3 nucleotides are TGTGCCAGCAGCGTAGATGAAGGCACCTACAATGAGCAGTTCTTC.

The chain links TRBV18 to TRBJ1-4; D unclear. V lost 0 bases and J 0 bases, leaving 5 bases between the germline ends. Germline loops: CDR1 KGHSH, CDR2 LQKENI. The CDR3 runs to 15 residues. CDR3 sequence: CASSPPTATNEKLFF. CDR3 nucleotide sequence: TGTGCCAGCTCACCACCGACGGCAACTAATGAAAAACTGTTTTTT.

The chain has TRBV28 and TRBJ2-2; a possible D gene is TRBD2 (6 bases). Germline V gene lookup returns CDR1 MDHEN and CDR2 SYDVKM. V lost 3 bases and J 5 bases, leaving 13 bases between the germline ends. The CDR3 length is 15 residues. The CDR3 spells CASSFPAGSTGELFF. DNA of the CDR3: TGTGCCAGCAGTTTCCCGGCGGGGAGTACCGGGGAGCTGTTTTTT.

Turning to this clonotype: A single base separates this from a much larger clone, so it may be a read error. This chain links TRBV9 with TRBJ2-3, with TRBD2 matching 10 bases. CDR1 is SGDLS, CDR2 YYNGEE, per germline. The CDR3 is 15 residues long. V dropped 7 bases and J dropped 7; count of bases not matched to a gene: 12. The CDR3 DNA is TGTGCCAGCGGTTTAGTAGCGGGAGGTACAAATACGCAGTATTTT. Translating gives CASGLVAGGTNTQYF.

This clonotype occurred many times. This chain connects TRBV12-3 or TRBV12-4 to TRBJ1-1, with D tentatively TRBD1 (5 bases). The CDR3 is made up of 12 amino acids. Between the trimmed V and J ends, which lost 2 bases and 7 bases, there was a span of 8 bases. CDR3 amino acids: CASSLRDGEAFF. DNA of the CDR3: TGTGCCAGCAGTTTAAGGGACGGTGAAGCTTTCTTT.